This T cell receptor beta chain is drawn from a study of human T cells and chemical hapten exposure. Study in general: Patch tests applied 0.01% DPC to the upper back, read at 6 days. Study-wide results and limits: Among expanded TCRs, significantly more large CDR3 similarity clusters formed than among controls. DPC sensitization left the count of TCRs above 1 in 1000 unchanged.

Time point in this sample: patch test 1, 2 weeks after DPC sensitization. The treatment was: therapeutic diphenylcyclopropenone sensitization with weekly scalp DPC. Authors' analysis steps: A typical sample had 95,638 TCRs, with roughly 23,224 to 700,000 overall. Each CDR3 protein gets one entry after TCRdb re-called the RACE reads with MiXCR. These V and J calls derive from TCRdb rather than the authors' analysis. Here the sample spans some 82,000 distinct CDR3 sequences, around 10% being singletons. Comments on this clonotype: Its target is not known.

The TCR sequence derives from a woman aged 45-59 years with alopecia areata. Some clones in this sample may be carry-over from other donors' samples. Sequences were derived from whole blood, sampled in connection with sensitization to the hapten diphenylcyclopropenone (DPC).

CDR3 sequence: CASSFTGALASTDTQYF. As DNA, the CDR3 is TGCGCCAGCAGCTTTACGGGGGCCCTCGCTAGCACAGATACGCAGTATTTT. The chain is built from TRBV5-1 and TRBJ2-3; D may match TRBD1 or TRBD2 (6 bases each). The CDR3 extends over 17 amino acids. Trimming removed 2 bases at V and 0 bases at J, with 16 bases between. Germline V gene lookup returns CDR1 SGHRS and CDR2 YFSETQ.